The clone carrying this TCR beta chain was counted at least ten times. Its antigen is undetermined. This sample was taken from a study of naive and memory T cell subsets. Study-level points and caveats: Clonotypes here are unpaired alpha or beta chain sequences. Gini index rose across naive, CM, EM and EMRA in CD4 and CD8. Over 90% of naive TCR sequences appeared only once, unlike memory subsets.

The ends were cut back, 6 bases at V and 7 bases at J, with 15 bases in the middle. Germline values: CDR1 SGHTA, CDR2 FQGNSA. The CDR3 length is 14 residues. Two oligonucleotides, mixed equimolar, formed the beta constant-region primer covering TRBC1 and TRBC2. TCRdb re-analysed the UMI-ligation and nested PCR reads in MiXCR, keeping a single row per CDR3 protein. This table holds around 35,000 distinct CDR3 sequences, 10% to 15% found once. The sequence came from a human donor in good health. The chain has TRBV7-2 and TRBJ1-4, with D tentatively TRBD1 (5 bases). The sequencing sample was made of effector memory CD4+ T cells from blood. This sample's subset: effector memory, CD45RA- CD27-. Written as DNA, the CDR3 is TGTGCCAGCAGTTGGAGGGATAGGGGTGAAAAACTGTTTTTT. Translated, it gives CASSWRDRGEKLFF.